Listed here are 30 T cell receptor beta chains from one sample, sequenced in a study of T cells in localized non-small cell lung cancer (dated by TCRdb to the early 2020s). Receptors were amplified or captured by the immunoSEQ multiplex PCR assay. The source is immuneACCESS, and TCRdb retained only in-frame sequences with V and J called. Part of the clones is not carried over; for the studies checked, unresolved V genes explain less than half of this, and the remainder is unexplained. The sample table lists some 22,000 clones, 87% of them with a count of one. The biggest ten clones account for less than 30% of the sample. The material sequenced was peripheral blood, taken before any cancer treatment. Receptors originate from a male donor aged 60 or older with stage I squamous cell lung carcinoma.

The chain couples TRBV6-6 to TRBJ2-7; the match to TRBD1 covers 7 bases. Trimming cost V 8 bases and J 3 bases; bases outside gene matches: 4. CDR3 length: 12 residues. Looked up from germline, CDR1 is MNHNY and CDR2 is SVGAGI (reference sequence). CDR3 amino acids: CASRQGFYEQYF. CDR3 nucleotides: TGTGCCAGCCGACAGGGCTTCTACGAGCAGTACTTC.

The chain employs TRBV10-3 and TRBJ2-7; 9 bases map to TRBD2. CDR1 and CDR2 from the germline V gene are ENHRY and SYGVKD. The CDR3 runs to 14 residues. The V segment lost 7 bases and the J segment 6 bases; nucleotides outside the gene matches: 10. CDR3 residues: CAITPFGGRGEQYF. CDR3 coding DNA: TGTGCCATCACTCCCTTTGGCGGGAGGGGCGAGCAGTACTTC.

The V call is TRBV7-9, the J call TRBJ2-7; unclear D gene. The CDR3 is 12 residues long. The V gene's germline CDR1 is SEHNR and CDR2 FQNEAQ (reference sequence). Trimming removed 7 bases from V and 2 bases from J, with 9 bases in between. The CDR3 reads CASTRITYEQYF. The CDR3 DNA is TGTGCCAGCACCCGGATAACCTACGAGCAGTACTTC.

This rearrangement joins TRBV2 to TRBJ1-1, with 11 bases that match TRBD1. Germline V gene data show CDR1 as SNHLY and CDR2 as FYNNEI. The CDR3 spans 14 residues. The junction had 5 bases not matched to a gene; V was cut back by 8 bases and J by 3 bases. CDR3 nucleotide sequence: TGTGCCAGCGTCCGGGACAGGGGGGACACTGAAGCTTTCTTT. As protein: CASVRDRGDTEAFF.

This chain links TRBV10-3 with TRBJ2-7; 13 bases map to TRBD2. Unmatched junction bases numbered 7, after V lost 4 bases and J lost 7 bases. Germline lookup yields CDR1 ENHRY and CDR2 SYGVKD. This CDR3 is 15 amino acids long. The CDR3 nucleotides are TGTGCCATCAGTGGGCAACTAGCGGGAGGGTATGAGCAGTACTTC. This codes for CAISGQLAGGYEQYF.

The rearrangement links TRBV6-6 to TRBJ2-1; D is undetermined. CDR3 size: 13 residues. With 7 bases removed from V and 8 bases from J, the gap between germline ends came to 15 bases. CDR1 is MNHNY, CDR2 SVGAGI, per germline (reference sequence). Here the CDR3 reads CASTEGAWDEQFF. CDR3 sequence (DNA): TGTGCCAGCACCGAAGGTGCTTGGGATGAGCAGTTCTTC.

This clone was detected once. V is TRBV30 and J is TRBJ2-3; D is unclear. The germline gives CDR1 GTSNPN, CDR2 SVGIG (reference sequence). V lost 2 bases to trimming and J lost 2 bases, with 11 bases between them. The CDR3 has 14 amino acids. The CDR3 sequence is CAWSNPIFTDTQYF. Here the CDR3 DNA reads TGTGCCTGGAGTAACCCGATATTCACAGATACGCAGTATTTT.

The chain has TRBV2 and TRBJ1-4, with 9 bases lining up with TRBD1. The junction had 7 bases not matched to a gene; V was cut back by 8 bases and J by 3 bases. Germline V gene data show CDR1 as SNHLY and CDR2 as FYNNEI. The CDR3 loop spans 15 amino acids. CDR3 nucleotides: TGTGCCAGCCGAAAACAGGGGGCAGCTAATGAAAAACTGTTTTTT. Translation gives CASRKQGAANEKLFF. Together with reference TRBV2 and TRBJ1-4, the CDR3 gives the full variable domain: EPEVTQTPSHQVTQMGQEVILRCVPISNHLYFYWYRQILGQKVEFLVSFYNNEISEKSEIFDDQFSVERPDGSNFTLKIRSTKLEDSAMYFCASRKQGAANEKLFFGSGTQLSVL.

This chain uses TRBV29-1 with TRBJ2-7; 7 nucleotides match TRBD1. From germline, CDR1 is SQVTM and CDR2 ANQGSEA. The CDR3 loop spans 14 amino acids. Germline trimming cut 4 bases from V and 3 bases from J; bases unmatched to any gene: 9. The CDR3 DNA is TGCAGCGTTGTGTCGGGACAGAGCTTCTACGAGCAGTACTTC. Encoded protein: CSVVSGQSFYEQYF.

This chain uses TRBV7-2 with TRBJ2-7; unclear D gene. V was clipped by 4 bases and J by 2 bases, with 9 bases between them. Germline V gives CDR1 SGHTA, CDR2 FQGNSA. This CDR3 comprises 13 residues. The CDR3 DNA reads TGTGCCAGCAGCTCATTTAAGGCCTACGAGCAGTACTTC. Its translation is CASSSFKAYEQYF. The full variable domain, rest sourced from reference TRBV7-2 and TRBJ2-7, is GAGVSQSPSNKVTEKGKDVELRCDPISGHTALYWYRQSLGQGLEFLIYFQGNSAPDKSGLPSDRFSAERTGGSVSTLTIQRTQQEDSAVYLCASSSFKAYEQYFGPGTRLTVT.

The V and J genes are TRBV18 and TRBJ2-7; TRBD1 aligns across 7 bases. Germline CDR1 reads KGHSH; CDR2 reads LQKENI. The CDR3 is 13 residues long. Losses at the gene ends were 3 bases for V and 9 bases for J; bases not matched to a gene: 8. The CDR3 DNA reads as TGTGCCAGCTCACCTCCGGACAGGACCGCGCAGTACTTC. This translates into CASSPPDRTAQYF. Full variable domain (missing parts from reference TRBV18 and TRBJ2-7): NAGVMQNPRHLVRRRGQEARLRCSPMKGHSHVYWYRQLPEEGLKFMVYLQKENIIDESGMPKERFSAEFPKEGPSILRIQQVVRGDSAAYFCASSPPDRTAQYFGPGTRLTVT.

The chain links TRBV6-5 to TRBJ1-6; 8 positions agree with TRBD1. The CDR3 contains 14 residues. V was clipped by 5 bases and J by 7 bases; unmatched bases: 4. Germline lookup yields CDR1 MNHEY and CDR2 SVGAGI. CDR3 bases: TGTGCCAGCAGTAAGGGACAGGAGAATTCACCCCTCCACTTT. This translates into CASSKGQENSPLHF.

The chain employs TRBV7-6 and TRBJ1-6, with 10 bases lining up with TRBD1. The germline V gene encodes CDR1 SGHVS and CDR2 FNYEAQ. Trimming at V came to 5 bases and at J to 8 bases, leaving 3 bases not matched to a gene. The CDR3 is 14 residues long. The CDR3 region has the DNA TGTGCCAGCAGCGACAGGGGGCCAGATTCACCCCTCCACTTT. Protein: CASSDRGPDSPLHF.

V and J are TRBV27 and TRBJ1-1; D might be TRBD1 (5 bases). Trimming cost V 3 bases and J 4 bases, with 12 bases left between them. The CDR3 spans 14 residues. Germline values: CDR1 MNHEY, CDR2 SMNVEV (reference sequence). In DNA, the CDR3 is TGTGCCAGCAGTTTGGCAGGGTTGGCCACTGAAGCTTTCTTT. Residues: CASSLAGLATEAFF.

V gene TRBV5-4 combines with J gene TRBJ2-2; D possibly corresponds to TRBD2 (6 bases). Germline V gene sequence: CDR1 SGHNT, CDR2 YYREEE (reference sequence). Trimming shortened V by 0 bases and J by 0 bases, and 9 bases separated the two germline ends. CDR3 size: 16 residues. The CDR3 DNA follows: TGTGCCAGCAGCTTGGGCGGGACCACGAACACCGGGGAGCTGTTTTTT. This codes for CASSLGGTTNTGELFF.

The rearrangement uses TRBV6-1 and TRBJ1-2; D is unclear. From germline, CDR1 is MNHNS and CDR2 SASEGT. V lost 2 bases to trimming and J lost 4 bases, with 14 bases between them. The CDR3 runs to 15 residues. Written as DNA, the CDR3 is TGTGCCAGCAGTGAAAGACGGATTGCCCCCTATGGCTACACCTTC. This codes for CASSERRIAPYGYTF.

The chain carries TRBV5-1 and TRBJ1-1; 10 nucleotides agree with TRBD1. Germline values: CDR1 SGHRS, CDR2 YFSETQ. The CDR3 has 14 residues. Trimming at V came to 4 bases and at J to 4 bases, leaving 4 bases not matched to a gene. CDR3 in amino acids: CASSIRTGGTEAFF. In DNA form, the CDR3 reads TGCGCCAGCAGCATCCGGACAGGGGGCACTGAAGCTTTCTTT.

The rearrangement joins TRBV6-1 to TRBJ1-4; possible D gene TRBD1, 5 bases. Germline values: CDR1 MNHNS, CDR2 SASEGT. The germline V and J ends were trimmed by 5 bases and 8 bases, with 15 bases remaining between them. This CDR3 contains 14 residues. For the CDR3, the DNA is TGTGCCAGCAGTTTAGGGGTGATGAGCGAAAAACTGTTTTTT. Translation: CASSLGVMSEKLFF.

V is TRBV7-6 and J is TRBJ2-1; a weak D match, TRBD2 (7 bases). The length of the CDR3 is 15 residues. Between the trimmed V and J ends, which lost 6 bases and 4 bases, there was a span of 16 bases. Germline-derived CDR1 and CDR2 are SGHVS and FNYEAQ. Written as DNA, the CDR3 is TGTGCCAGCAGACCTAGGGGGGGGATTTACAATGAGCAGTTCTTC. The encoded protein is CASRPRGGIYNEQFF.

The chain uses TRBV21-1 and TRBJ1-2; TRBD1 is the table's D call and was not checked against the DNA. TRBV21-1 corresponds to a pseudogene. The CDR3 has 13 residues. CDR3 loop: CASSSQGGDGYTF. The DNA for the CDR3 is TGTGCCAGCAGCTCACAGGGGGGTGATGGCTACACCTTC.

This chain joins TRBV9 and TRBJ2-1; 9 nucleotides agree with TRBD1. Trimming cost V 0 bases and J 7 bases; bases outside gene matches: 8. This CDR3 contains 16 residues. Per the germline V gene, CDR1 is SGDLS and CDR2 is YYNGEE. The CDR3 sequence: CASSVGWGQGLNEQFF. The DNA for the CDR3 is TGTGCCAGCAGCGTAGGGTGGGGACAGGGACTTAATGAGCAGTTCTTC.

The CDR3 region has the DNA TGTGCCAGCAGACTCGCGGGAGGGCTATACGAGCAGTACTTC. Protein sequence: CASRLAGGLYEQYF. The chain links TRBV5-6 to TRBJ2-7; 9 bases map to TRBD2. The J segment lost 4 bases and the V segment lost 5 bases, leaving 7 bases of the junction unmatched. The CDR3 has 14 amino acids. Per germline, CDR1 SGHDT and CDR2 YYEEEE.

The chain is built from TRBV6-6 and TRBJ1-6, with 8 bases identical to TRBD1. V trimming: 5 bases; J trimming: 5 bases; junction bases outside the gene matches: 2. Germline CDR1 and CDR2: MNHNY and SVGAGI (reference sequence). The CDR3 runs to 14 residues. CDR3 nucleotides: TGTGCCAGCAGTCCGGGACAGGATAATTCACCCCTCCACTTT. Its protein is CASSPGQDNSPLHF.

The chain is built from TRBV10-2 and TRBJ2-7, with D perhaps matching TRBD2 (5 bases). The length of the CDR3 is 14 residues. Trimming stripped 7 bases from V and 5 bases from J, with 18 bases between. Per the germline V gene, CDR1 is WSHSY and CDR2 is SAAADI. CDR3 bases: TGCGCCAGCATGGAGGCAGGAAGGATCCACGAGCAGTACTTC. The encoded protein is CASMEAGRIHEQYF.

The rearrangement links TRBV5-1 to TRBJ1-1; TRBD1 matches 7 bases. The germline V gene has CDR1 SGHRS and CDR2 YFSETQ. V was pared by 1 base and J by 1 base, with 4 bases of the junction left unmatched. The CDR3 is 15 amino acids. CDR3 sequence (DNA): TGCGCCAGCAGCTTGAGACAGGGAAAGAACACTGAAGCTTTCTTT. This translates into CASSLRQGKNTEAFF.

The chain employs TRBV15 and TRBJ2-5; D possibly uses TRBD1 or TRBD2 (5 bases each). The tail of the sequence fits TRBJ2-7 better, so the J call may be wrong. Germline CDR1 reads LNHNV; CDR2 reads YYDKDF (reference sequence). CDR3 size: 15 residues. DNA of the CDR3: TGTGCCACCAGCAGAGATTGGGGGAGTAGTTACGAGCAGTACTTC. Its translation is CATSRDWGSSYEQYF.

The chain carries TRBV5-1 and TRBJ1-4, with D perhaps matching TRBD1 (5 bases). Trimming left V 2 bases short and J 10 bases short, with 15 bases between. The germline CDR1 and CDR2 sequences are SGHRS and YFSETQ. The length of the CDR3 is 14 residues. CDR3 in DNA: TGCGCCAGCAGCTTCGGGTCTCCCACAGGAAAACTGTTTTTT. Residues: CASSFGSPTGKLFF. The whole variable domain, filled in from reference TRBV5-1 and TRBJ1-4, reads KAGVTQTPRYLIKTRGQQVTLSCSPISGHRSVSWYQQTPGQGLQFLFEYFSETQRNKGNFPGRFSGRQFSNSRSEMNVSTLELGDSALYLCASSFGSPTGKLFFGSGTQLSVL.

The genes are TRBV30 and TRBJ1-5; no clear D gene. Germline loops: CDR1 GTSNPN, CDR2 SVGIG (reference sequence). The CDR3 runs to 12 residues. Trimming shortened V by 3 bases and J by 9 bases, and 12 bases separated the two germline ends. The CDR3 coding sequence is TGTGCCTGGAGCGCCAAACCGGGGCCCCAGCATTTT. This sequence encodes CAWSAKPGPQHF.

This clone was seen once. This sequence joins TRBV5-1 and TRBJ2-5, with D possibly called TRBD1 or TRBD2 (6 bases each). The V gene lost 0 bases and the J gene lost 5 bases, with 11 bases spanning the gap. The CDR3 consists of 14 residues. From germline, CDR1 is SGHRS and CDR2 YFSETQ. CDR3 sequence (DNA): TGCGCCAGCAGCTTGGGAGGGGGGATGGAGACCCAGTACTTC. Protein product: CASSLGGGMETQYF.

The chain uses TRBV2 and TRBJ2-1; 10 bases align to TRBD2. From germline, CDR1 is SNHLY and CDR2 FYNNEI. V was pared by 1 base and J by 10 bases, with 7 bases of the junction left unmatched. CDR3 size: 15 residues. In nucleotides, the CDR3 is TGTGCCAGCAGTGAAGACGGACTAGCGGTACAGGAGCAGTTCTTC. Its translation is CASSEDGLAVQEQFF.